The sequence of this T cell receptor beta chain was determined in a study of blood T cell repertoires in COVID-19 (dated by TCRdb to 2018 to 2021). Study-wide context: Collaborator samples came from the United States, Italy and Spain and covered acute and convalescent phases of COVID-19. Sample metadata almost always included a de-identified subject ID, COVID-19 status, age in years and sex. A freely available public database, intended as a resource for researchers studying the immune response to SARS-CoV-2, is where the repertoires were released. HLA class I and class II types, where available, came from metadata supplied by the sample provider rather than from assay-based typing. Samples came from the ongoing ImmuneRACE study (first 160 participants) plus 1,254 subjects from 6 global collaborators. Deeply sampled blood TCRbeta repertoires from subjects exposed to, actively infected with, or recovered from COVID-19 were included in the dataset. The prospective study material was composed of cDNA or gDNA derived from T cells, B-cell-depleted T cells, or PBMCs.

Collaborating institutions collected whole blood in K2EDTA tubes following their own protocols. For TCRbeta analysis, collaborators shipped samples in one of three forms: frozen whole blood, isolated PBMCs, or DNA extracted from either of those sample types. From a lookup of the germline V gene, CDR1 and CDR2 are MNHGY and SVAAGI. Between the V and J ends, shortened by 5 bases and 5 bases respectively, the junction contains 7 bases. From the cysteine up to the phenylalanine, the CDR3 has a length of 12 residues. Left in the record is the CDR3 DNA by itself, 36 bases read in frame from the first base. TCRbeta CDR3 regions were amplified from genomic DNA by means of the immunoSEQ Assay, a bias-controlled multiplex PCR. Per the original workflow: Within the assay, amplification of reference gene primers was used to estimate how many nucleated cells each sample contained. To quantify the absolute abundance of each unique TCRbeta CDR3 rearrangement, sequence reads were collapsed and filtered. For each sample, productive Simpson clonality was calculated as the square root of Simpson's diversity index across productive rearrangements. Entries here come from immuneACCESS through TCRdb and include only in-frame sequences with V and J called. Some clones fail to appear in such tables; in the studies checked, an unresolved V gene covers under half of the shortfall, and the cause of the remainder is unknown. V and J calls and clone size are as listed in that table; D and trimming were resolved from the DNA. The table for this sample lists 350,000 to 450,000 clones; roughly 90% of them were counted only once. Together, the top ten hold more than 1% of the sample.

Overall study outcomes, separate from this receptor: The amount of clinical and demographic metadata varied by source and participant and was provided uncurated.

Points on this clone: It has no known antigen specificity. Per-base quality was not reported, and no clone a single base away is much larger than it.

This receptor was taken from a middle-aged man with acute or convalescent COVID-19. The rearrangement joined TRBV6-9 to TRBJ2-1; there is no confident call for the D gene. Specimen: peripheral blood. The DNA sequence is as follows: TGTGCCAGCAGTGAGACTGACAATGAGCAGTTCTTC. Its protein reads: CASSETDNEQFF.